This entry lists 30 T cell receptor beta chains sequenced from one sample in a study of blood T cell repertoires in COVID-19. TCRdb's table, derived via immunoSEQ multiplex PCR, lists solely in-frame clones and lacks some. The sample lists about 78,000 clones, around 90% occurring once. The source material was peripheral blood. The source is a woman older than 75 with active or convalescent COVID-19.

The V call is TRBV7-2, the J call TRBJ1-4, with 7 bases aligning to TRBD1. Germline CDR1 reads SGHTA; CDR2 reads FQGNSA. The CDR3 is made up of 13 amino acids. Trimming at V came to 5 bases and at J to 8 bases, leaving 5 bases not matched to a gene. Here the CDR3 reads CASSNNRGEKLFF. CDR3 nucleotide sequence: TGTGCCAGCAGCAATAACAGGGGAGAAAAACTGTTTTTT.

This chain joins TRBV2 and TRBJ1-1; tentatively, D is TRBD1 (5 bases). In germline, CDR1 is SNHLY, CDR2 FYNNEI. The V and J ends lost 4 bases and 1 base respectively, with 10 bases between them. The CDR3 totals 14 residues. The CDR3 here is CASSGQSRNTEAFF. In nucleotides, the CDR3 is TGTGCCAGCAGTGGACAGTCAAGGAACACTGAAGCTTTCTTT.

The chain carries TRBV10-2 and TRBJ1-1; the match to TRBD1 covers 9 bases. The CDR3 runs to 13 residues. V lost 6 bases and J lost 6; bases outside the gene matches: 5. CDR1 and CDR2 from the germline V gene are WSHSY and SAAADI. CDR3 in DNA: TGCGCCAGCAGGGTGGACAGGGGCGCTGAAGCTTTCTTT. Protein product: CASRVDRGAEAFF.

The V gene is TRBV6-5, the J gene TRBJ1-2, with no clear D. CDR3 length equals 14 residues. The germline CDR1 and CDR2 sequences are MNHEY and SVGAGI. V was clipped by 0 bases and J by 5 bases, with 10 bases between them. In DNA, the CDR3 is TGTGCCAGCAGTTACTCGTTCAGTGGTTATGGCTACACCTTC. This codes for CASSYSFSGYGYTF.

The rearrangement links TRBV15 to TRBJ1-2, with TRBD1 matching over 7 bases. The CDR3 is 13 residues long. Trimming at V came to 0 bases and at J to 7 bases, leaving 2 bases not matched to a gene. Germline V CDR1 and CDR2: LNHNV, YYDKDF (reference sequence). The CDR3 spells CATSRDRQGGYTF. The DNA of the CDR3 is TGTGCCACCAGCAGAGATCGACAGGGTGGCTACACCTTC.

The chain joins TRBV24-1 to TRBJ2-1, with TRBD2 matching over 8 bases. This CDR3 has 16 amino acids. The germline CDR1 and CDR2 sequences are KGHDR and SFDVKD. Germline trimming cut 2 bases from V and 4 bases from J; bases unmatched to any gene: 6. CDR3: CATSDSSGGRYNEQFF. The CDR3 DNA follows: TGTGCCACCAGTGATTCGTCGGGAGGGCGGTACAATGAGCAGTTCTTC.

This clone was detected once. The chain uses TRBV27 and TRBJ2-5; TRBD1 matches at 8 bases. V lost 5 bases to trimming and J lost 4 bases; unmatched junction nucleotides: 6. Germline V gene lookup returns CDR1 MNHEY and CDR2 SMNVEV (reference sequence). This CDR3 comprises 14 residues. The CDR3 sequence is CASSTGTGGETQYF. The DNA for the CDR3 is TGTGCCAGCAGTACCGGGACAGGAGGAGAGACCCAGTACTTC.

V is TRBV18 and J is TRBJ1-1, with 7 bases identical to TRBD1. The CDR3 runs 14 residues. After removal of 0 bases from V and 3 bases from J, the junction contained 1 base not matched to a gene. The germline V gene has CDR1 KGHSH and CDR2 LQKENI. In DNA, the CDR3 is TGTGCCAGCTCACCACCGACAGGGTACACTGAAGCTTTCTTT. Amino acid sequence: CASSPPTGYTEAFF.

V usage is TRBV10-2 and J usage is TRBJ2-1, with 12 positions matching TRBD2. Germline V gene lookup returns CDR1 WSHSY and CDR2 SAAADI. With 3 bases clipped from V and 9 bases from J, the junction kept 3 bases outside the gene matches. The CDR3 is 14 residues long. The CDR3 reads CASSESSGRGEQFF. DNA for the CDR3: TGCGCCAGCAGTGAATCTAGCGGGAGGGGTGAGCAGTTCTTC.

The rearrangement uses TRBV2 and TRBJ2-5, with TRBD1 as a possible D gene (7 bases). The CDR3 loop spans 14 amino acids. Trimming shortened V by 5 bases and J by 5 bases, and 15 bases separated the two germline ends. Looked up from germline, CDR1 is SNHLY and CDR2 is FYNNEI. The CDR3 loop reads CASSISPGGETQYF. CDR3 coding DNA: TGTGCCAGCAGTATCTCGCCAGGGGGGGAGACCCAGTACTTC. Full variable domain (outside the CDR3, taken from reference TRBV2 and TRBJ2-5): EPEVTQTPSHQVTQMGQEVILRCVPISNHLYFYWYRQILGQKVEFLVSFYNNEISEKSEIFDDQFSVERPDGSNFTLKIRSTKLEDSAMYFCASSISPGGETQYFGPGTRLLVL.

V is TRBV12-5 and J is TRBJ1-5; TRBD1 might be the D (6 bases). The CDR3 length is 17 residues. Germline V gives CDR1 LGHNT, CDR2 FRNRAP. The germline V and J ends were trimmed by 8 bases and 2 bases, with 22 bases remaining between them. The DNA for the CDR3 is TGTGCTAGTTCGGGTCGATCAGGGACAAAGGGCAATCAGCCCCAGCATTTT. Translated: CASSGRSGTKGNQPQHF.

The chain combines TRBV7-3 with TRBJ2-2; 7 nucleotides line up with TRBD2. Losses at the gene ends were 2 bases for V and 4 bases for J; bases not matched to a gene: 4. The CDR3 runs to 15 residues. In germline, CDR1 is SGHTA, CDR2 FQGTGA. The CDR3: CASSLPGRSTGELFF. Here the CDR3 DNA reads TGTGCCAGCAGCTTACCCGGGAGGAGCACCGGGGAGCTGTTTTTT. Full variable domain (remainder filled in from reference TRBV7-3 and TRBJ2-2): GAGVSQTPSNKVTEKGKYVELRCDPISGHTALYWYRQSLGQGPEFLIYFQGTGAADDSGLPNDRFFAVRPEGSVSTLKIQRTERGDSAVYLCASSLPGRSTGELFFGEGSRLTVL.

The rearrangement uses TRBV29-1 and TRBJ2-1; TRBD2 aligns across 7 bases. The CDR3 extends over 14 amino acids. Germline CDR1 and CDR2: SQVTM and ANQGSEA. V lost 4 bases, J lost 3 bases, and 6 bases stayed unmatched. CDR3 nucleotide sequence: TGCAGCGTTGGGGCGGGGGTGCTCTACAATGAGCAGTTCTTC. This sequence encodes CSVGAGVLYNEQFF.

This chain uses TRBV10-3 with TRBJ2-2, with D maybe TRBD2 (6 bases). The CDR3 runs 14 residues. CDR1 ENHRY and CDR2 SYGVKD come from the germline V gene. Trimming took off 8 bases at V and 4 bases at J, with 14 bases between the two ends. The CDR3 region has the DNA TGTGCCATCGGGTTGGGAGGTAGCACCGGGGAGCTGTTTTTT. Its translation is CAIGLGGSTGELFF.

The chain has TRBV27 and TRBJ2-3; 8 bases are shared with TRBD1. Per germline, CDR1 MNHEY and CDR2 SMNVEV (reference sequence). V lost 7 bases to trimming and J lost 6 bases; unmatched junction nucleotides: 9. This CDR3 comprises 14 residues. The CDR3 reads CASTEAGGVDTQYF. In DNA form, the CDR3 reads TGTGCCAGCACCGAGGCAGGGGGCGTCGATACGCAGTATTTT.

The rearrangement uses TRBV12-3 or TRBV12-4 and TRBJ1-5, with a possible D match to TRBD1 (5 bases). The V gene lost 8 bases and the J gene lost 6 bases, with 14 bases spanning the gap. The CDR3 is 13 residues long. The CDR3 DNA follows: TGTGCCAGCGGGGCGGGAGAGGGTCAGCCCCAGCATTTT. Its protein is CASGAGEGQPQHF.

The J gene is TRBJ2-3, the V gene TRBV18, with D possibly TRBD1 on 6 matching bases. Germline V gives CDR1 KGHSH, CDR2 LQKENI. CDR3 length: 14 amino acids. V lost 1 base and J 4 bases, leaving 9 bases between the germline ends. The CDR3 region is CASSPLGQPDTQYF. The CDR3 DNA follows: TGTGCCAGCTCACCACTCGGACAGCCAGATACGCAGTATTTT. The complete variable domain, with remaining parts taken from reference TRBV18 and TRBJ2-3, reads NAGVMQNPRHLVRRRGQEARLRCSPMKGHSHVYWYRQLPEEGLKFMVYLQKENIIDESGMPKERFSAEFPKEGPSILRIQQVVRGDSAAYFCASSPLGQPDTQYFGPGTRLTVL.

CDR3 residues: CASSVKQGVNYGYTF. The CDR3 region has the DNA TGTGCCAGCTCAGTTAAACAGGGTGTTAACTATGGCTACACCTTC. The chain employs TRBV18 and TRBJ1-2; D perhaps matches TRBD1 (6 bases). The CDR3 is 15 amino acids. The germline CDR1 and CDR2 sequences are KGHSH and LQKENI. V lost 5 bases and J 1 base, leaving 14 bases between the germline ends.

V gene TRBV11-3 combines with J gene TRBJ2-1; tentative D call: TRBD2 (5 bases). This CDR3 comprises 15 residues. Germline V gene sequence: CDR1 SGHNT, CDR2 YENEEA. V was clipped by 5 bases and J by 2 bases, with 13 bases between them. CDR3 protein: CASSPRGPPYNEQFF. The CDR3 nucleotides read TGTGCCAGCAGCCCCCGGGGTCCCCCCTACAATGAGCAGTTCTTC.

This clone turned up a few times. The CDR3 nucleotides are TGTGCCAGCTCACCGGTTAGCGGGAGCTCTGATGAGCAGTTCTTC. It specifies CASSPVSGSSDEQFF. This chain connects TRBV18 to TRBJ2-1, with 9 bases aligning to TRBD2. CDR3 length equals 15 residues. The ends lost 3 bases at V and 8 bases at J; junction bases unmatched: 8. CDR1 KGHSH and CDR2 LQKENI come from the germline V gene.

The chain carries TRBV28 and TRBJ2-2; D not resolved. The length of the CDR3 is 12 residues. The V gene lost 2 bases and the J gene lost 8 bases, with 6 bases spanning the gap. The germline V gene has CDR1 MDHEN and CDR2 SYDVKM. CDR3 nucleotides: TGTGCCAGCAGTTTAGTCTTAGGGGAGCTGTTTTTT. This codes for CASSLVLGELFF. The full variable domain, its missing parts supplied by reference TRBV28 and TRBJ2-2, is DVKVTQSSRYLVKRTGEKVFLECVQDMDHENMFWYRQDPGLGLRLIYFSYDVKMKEKGDIPEGYSVSREKKERFSLILESASTNQTSMYLCASSLVLGELFFGEGSRLTVL.

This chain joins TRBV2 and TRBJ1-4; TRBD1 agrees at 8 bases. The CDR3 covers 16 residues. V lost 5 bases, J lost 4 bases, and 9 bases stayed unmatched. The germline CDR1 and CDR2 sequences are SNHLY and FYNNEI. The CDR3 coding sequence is TGTGCCAGCAGTTTCCTCGGACAGGGAAATAATGAAAAACTGTTTTTT. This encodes CASSFLGQGNNEKLFF.

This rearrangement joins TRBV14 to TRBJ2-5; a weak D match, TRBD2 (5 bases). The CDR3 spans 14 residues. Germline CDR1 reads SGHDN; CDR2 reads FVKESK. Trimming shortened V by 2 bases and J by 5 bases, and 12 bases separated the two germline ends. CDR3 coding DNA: TGTGCCAGCAGCCAACTCGATCGGAGGGAGACCCAGTACTTC. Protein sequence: CASSQLDRRETQYF. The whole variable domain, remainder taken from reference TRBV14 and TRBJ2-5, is EAGVTQFPSHSVIEKGQTVTLRCDPISGHDNLYWYRRVMGKEIKFLLHFVKESKQDESGMPNNRFLAERTGGTYSTLKVQPAELEDSGVYFCASSQLDRRETQYFGPGTRLLVL.

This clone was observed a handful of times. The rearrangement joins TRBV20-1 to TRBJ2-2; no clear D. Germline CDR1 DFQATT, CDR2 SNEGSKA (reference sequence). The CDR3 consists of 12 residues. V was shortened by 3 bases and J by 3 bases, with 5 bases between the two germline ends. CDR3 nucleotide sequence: TGCAGTGCTAGTCGGTACACCGGGGAGCTGTTTTTT. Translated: CSASRYTGELFF.

The chain's CDR3 is CASSLRPGTGPGELFF. The CDR3 DNA reads as TGTGCCAGCAGCCTACGTCCCGGGACAGGGCCCGGGGAGCTGTTTTTT. The rearrangement joins TRBV7-2 to TRBJ2-2; 9 bases fit TRBD1. The CDR3 has 16 amino acids. Germline V gene lookup returns CDR1 SGHTA and CDR2 FQGNSA. V gave up 5 bases and J gave up 6 bases; unmatched junction bases: 10.

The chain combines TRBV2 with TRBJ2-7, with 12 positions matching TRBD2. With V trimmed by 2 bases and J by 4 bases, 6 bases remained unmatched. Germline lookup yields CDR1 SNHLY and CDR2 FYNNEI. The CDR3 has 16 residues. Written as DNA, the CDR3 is TGTGCCAGCAGTGAACGACTAGCGGGAGCCGGGTACGAGCAGTACTTC. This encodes CASSERLAGAGYEQYF.

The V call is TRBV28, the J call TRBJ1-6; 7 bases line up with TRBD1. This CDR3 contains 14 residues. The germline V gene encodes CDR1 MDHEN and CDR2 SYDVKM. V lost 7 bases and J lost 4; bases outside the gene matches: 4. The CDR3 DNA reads TGTGCCAGCACCGGGACAGTTTATAATTCACCCCTCCACTTT. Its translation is CASTGTVYNSPLHF.

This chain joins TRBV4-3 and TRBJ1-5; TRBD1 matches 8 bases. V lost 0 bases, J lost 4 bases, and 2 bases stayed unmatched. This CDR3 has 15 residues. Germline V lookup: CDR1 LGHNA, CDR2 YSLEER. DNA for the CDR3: TGCGCCAGCAGCCAAGATACAGGGGGAAATCAGCCCCAGCATTTT. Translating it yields CASSQDTGGNQPQHF.

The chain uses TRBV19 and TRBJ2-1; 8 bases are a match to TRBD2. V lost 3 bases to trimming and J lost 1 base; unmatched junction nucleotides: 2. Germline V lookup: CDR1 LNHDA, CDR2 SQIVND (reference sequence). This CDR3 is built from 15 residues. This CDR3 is CASSIPSGSYNEQFF. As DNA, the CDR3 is TGTGCCAGTAGTATTCCTAGCGGGTCCTACAATGAGCAGTTCTTC.

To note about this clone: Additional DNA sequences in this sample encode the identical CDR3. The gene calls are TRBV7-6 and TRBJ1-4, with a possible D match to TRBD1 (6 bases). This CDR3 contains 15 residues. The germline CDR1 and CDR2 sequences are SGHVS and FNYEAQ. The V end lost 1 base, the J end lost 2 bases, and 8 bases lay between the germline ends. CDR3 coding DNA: TGTGCCAGCAGCTTAGGGGGGGGCACTAATGAAAAACTGTTTTTT. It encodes CASSLGGGTNEKLFF.